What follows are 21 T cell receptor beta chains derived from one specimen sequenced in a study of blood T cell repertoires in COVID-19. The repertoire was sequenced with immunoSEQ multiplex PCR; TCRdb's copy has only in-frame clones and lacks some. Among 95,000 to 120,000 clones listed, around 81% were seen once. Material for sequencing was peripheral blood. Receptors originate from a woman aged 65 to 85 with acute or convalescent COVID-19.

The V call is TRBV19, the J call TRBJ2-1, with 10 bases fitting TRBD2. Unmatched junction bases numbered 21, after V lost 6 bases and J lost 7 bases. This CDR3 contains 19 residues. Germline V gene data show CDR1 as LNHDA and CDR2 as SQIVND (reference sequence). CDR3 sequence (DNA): TGTGCCAGTAGCACCCCGCGCGGGGGTACTAGCGGGACAGGTAATGAGCAGTTCTTC. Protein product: CASSTPRGGTSGTGNEQFF.

For the CDR3, the DNA is TGTGCCAGCAGCCCCGGGGGAGCTAATGAAAAACTGTTTTTT. This sequence encodes CASSPGGANEKLFF. This chain connects TRBV7-9 to TRBJ1-4, with D maybe TRBD1 (5 bases). Germline V gene sequence: CDR1 SEHNR, CDR2 FQNEAQ (reference sequence). V dropped 5 bases and J dropped 3 bases, with 10 bases sitting between them. The CDR3 contains 14 residues.

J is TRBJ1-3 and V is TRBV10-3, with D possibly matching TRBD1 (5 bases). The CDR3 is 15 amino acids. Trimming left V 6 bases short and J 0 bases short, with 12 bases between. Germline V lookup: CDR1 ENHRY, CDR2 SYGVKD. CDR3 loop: CAIRTEGSSGNTIYF. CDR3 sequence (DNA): TGTGCCATCAGGACGGAGGGGAGCTCTGGAAACACCATATATTTT.

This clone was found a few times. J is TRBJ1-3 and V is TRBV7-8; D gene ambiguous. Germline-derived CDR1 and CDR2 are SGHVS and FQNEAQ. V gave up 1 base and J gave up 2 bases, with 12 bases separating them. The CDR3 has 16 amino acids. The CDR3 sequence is CASSLGSRGPGNTIYF. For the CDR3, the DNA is TGTGCCAGCAGCTTAGGGTCCCGAGGGCCTGGAAACACCATATATTTT.

As DNA, the CDR3 is TGTGCCAGCCTCCCGACAACGAACACTGAAGCTTTCTTT. Translated: CASLPTTNTEAFF. The chain carries TRBV28 and TRBJ1-1; D call uncertain. CDR1 is MDHEN, CDR2 SYDVKM, per germline. V was pared by 8 bases and J by 1 base, with 11 bases between. The CDR3 runs 13 residues.

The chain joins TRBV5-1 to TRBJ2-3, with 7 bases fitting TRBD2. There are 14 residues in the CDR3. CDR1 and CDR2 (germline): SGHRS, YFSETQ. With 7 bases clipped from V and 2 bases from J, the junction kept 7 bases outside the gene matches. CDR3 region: CASGRGRPTDTQYF. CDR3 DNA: TGCGCCAGCGGGCGGGGGAGACCCACAGATACGCAGTATTTT.

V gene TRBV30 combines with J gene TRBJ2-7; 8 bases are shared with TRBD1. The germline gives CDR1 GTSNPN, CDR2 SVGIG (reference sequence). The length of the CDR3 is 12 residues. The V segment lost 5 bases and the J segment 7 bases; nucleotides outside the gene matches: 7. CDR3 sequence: CAWDRGDWEQYF. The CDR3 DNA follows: TGTGCCTGGGACAGGGGTGATTGGGAGCAGTACTTC.

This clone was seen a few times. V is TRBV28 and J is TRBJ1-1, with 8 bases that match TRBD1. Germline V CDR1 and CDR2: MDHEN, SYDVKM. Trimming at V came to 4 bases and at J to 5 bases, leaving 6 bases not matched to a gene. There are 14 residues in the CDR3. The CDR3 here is CASSSYRGATEAFF. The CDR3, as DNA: TGTGCCAGCAGTTCCTACAGGGGGGCGACTGAAGCTTTCTTT. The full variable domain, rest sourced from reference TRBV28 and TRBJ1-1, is DVKVTQSSRYLVKRTGEKVFLECVQDMDHENMFWYRQDPGLGLRLIYFSYDVKMKEKGDIPEGYSVSREKKERFSLILESASTNQTSMYLCASSSYRGATEAFFGQGTRLTVV.

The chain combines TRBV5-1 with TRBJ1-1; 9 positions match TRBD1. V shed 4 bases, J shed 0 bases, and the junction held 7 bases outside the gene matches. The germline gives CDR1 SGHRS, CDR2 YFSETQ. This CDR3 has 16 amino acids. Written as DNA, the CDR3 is TGCGCCAGCAGCCCGGGGACAGGGAACATGAACACTGAAGCTTTCTTT. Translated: CASSPGTGNMNTEAFF.

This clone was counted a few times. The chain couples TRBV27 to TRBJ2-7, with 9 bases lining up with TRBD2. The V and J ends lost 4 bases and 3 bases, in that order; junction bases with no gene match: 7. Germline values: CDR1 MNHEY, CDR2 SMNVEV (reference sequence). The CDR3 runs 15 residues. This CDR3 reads CASSSISGRGYEQYF. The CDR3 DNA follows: TGTGCCAGCAGTTCAATTAGCGGGAGAGGCTACGAGCAGTACTTC.

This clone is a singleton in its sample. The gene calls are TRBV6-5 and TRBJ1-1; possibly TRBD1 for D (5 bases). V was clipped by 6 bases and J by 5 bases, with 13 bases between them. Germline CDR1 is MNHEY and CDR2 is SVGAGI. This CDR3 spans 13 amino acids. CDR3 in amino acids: CASRGGANTEAFF. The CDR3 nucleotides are TGTGCCAGCAGGGGCGGGGCGAATACTGAAGCTTTCTTT.

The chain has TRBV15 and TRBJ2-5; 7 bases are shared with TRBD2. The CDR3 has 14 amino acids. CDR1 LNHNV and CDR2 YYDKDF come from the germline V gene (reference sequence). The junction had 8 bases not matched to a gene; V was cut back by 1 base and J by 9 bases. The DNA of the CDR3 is TGTGCCACCAGCAGAGGGATGGGAGGGGCGGCCCAGTACTTC. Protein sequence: CATSRGMGGAAQYF.

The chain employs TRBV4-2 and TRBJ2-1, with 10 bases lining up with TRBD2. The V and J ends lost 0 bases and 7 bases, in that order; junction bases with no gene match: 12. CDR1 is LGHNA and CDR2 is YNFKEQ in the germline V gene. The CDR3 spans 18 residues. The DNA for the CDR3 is TGTGCCAGCAGCCAAGATTTGGCTAGCGGGAGAAATGGGAATGAGCAGTTCTTC. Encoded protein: CASSQDLASGRNGNEQFF.

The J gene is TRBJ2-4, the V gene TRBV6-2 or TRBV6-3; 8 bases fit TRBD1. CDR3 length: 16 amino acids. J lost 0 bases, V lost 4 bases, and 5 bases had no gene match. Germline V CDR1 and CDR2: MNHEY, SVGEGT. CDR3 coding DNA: TGTGCCAGCAGTTGGCAGGGGGCCCCAGCCAAAAACATTCAGTACTTC. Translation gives CASSWQGAPAKNIQYF.

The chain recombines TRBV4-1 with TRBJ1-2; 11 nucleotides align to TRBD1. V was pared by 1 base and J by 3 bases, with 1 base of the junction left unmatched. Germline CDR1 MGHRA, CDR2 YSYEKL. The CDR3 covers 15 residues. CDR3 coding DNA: TGCGCCAGCAGCCAAGCGGGACAGGGGGACTATGGCTACACCTTC. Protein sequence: CASSQAGQGDYGYTF.

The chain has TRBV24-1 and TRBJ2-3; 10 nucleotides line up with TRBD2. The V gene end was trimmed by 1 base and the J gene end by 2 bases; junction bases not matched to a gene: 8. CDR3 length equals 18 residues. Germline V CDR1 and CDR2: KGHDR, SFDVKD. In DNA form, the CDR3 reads TGTGCCACCAGTGATTTAGCGAGCGGGGGGGCGCACACAGATACGCAGTATTTT. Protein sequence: CATSDLASGGAHTDTQYF.

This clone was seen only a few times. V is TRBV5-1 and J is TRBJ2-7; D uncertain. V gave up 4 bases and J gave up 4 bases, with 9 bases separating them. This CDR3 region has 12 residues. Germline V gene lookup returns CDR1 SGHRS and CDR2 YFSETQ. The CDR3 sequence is CASSQDTYEQYF. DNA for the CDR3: TGCGCCAGCAGCCAGGATACGTACGAGCAGTACTTC.

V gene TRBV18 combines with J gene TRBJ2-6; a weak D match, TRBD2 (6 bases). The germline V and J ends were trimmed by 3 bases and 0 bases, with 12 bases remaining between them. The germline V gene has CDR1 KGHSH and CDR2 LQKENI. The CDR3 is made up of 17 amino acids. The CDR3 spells CASSPGLLSSGANVLTF. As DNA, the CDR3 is TGTGCCAGCTCACCGGGACTGCTGAGCTCTGGGGCCAACGTCCTGACTTTC.

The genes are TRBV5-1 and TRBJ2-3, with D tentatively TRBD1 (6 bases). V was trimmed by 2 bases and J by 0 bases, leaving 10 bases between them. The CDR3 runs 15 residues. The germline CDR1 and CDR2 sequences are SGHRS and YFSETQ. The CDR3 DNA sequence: TGCGCCAGCAGCTTCCCCAGGGGTAGCACAGATACGCAGTATTTT. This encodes CASSFPRGSTDTQYF.

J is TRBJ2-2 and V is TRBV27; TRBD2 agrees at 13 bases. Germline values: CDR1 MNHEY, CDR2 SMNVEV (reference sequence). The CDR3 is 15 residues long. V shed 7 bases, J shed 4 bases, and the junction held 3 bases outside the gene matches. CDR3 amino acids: CASTGLAGTTGELFF. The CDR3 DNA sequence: TGTGCCAGCACGGGACTAGCGGGAACCACCGGGGAGCTGTTTTTT.

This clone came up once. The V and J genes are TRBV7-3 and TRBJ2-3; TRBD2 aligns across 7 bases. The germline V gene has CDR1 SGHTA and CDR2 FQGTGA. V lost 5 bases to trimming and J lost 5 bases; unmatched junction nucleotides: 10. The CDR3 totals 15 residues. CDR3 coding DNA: TGTGCCAGCAGCAAGGGACGCGGGGAGGGAGATACGCAGTATTTT. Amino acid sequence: CASSKGRGEGDTQYF.